This record looks at one T cell receptor (beta chain) sequence and its context. This clonotype qualifies as medium-sized (0.01 to 0.1%). Its antigen remains undetermined. Base qualities are not at hand, and no much larger clone is one base apart. A library prepared for alpha chains yielded this beta chain as an off-target read; its size is of little meaning. CDR1 is given as LNHDA and CDR2 as SQIVND, both from the germline V gene (reference sequence). The cysteine opens and the phenylalanine closes a CDR3 of 14 amino acids. Only the CDR3 DNA is retained, 42 bases long and in frame from the first base. V sheds 3 bases and J sheds 1 base, leaving 7 bases between their ends. Library construction relied on 5' RACE. The sequencing machine was a NextSeq 500. The TCR library protocol attached a unique molecular identifier to each TCR cDNA molecule to allow correction of PCR and sequencing errors. In the paper's pipeline: Decombinator tools were used for TCR identification, UMI-based error correction and CDR3 extraction. TCRs above a frequency of 2 per 1,000, corresponding to the top 1% of the tumor frequency distribution, were defined as expanded. Rényi diversity was computed with the R vegan package after subsampling each repertoire 100 times to 5,000 TCRs. CDR3 similarity networks were built from amino acid triplet string-kernel similarity, connecting CDR3s with pairwise similarity above 0.82. TCRdb passed the public sequencing reads through fastp at Q25 and MiXCR, retaining productive beta sequences. Each entry is one CDR3 protein sequence, shown with its most common DNA and genes. The V and J calls shown here were made by TCRdb, not taken from the authors' results. A total of 11,000 or so distinct CDR3 sequences appear in this sample, around 3.9% of them only once. The top ten clones comprise approximately 8% of the sample.

This sample was taken from a study of spatial heterogeneity in lung cancer (dated by TCRdb to the late 2010s). Context from the whole study: Beta-chain transcripts were consistently detected in greater numbers than alpha-chain transcripts, which likely reflects a higher abundance of beta-chain transcripts. In the raw uncorrected reads, each unique combination of TCR and UMI appeared more than ten times on average. At surgery, both alpha and beta chains were TCR-sequenced in more than 200 tumor regions, over 61 matched nontumor lung samples and around 50 PBMC samples. TCR alpha and beta repertoires were quantitatively compared across multiple tumor regions, matched nontumor lung and blood in non-small cell lung cancer. TCR repertoire features were related to nonsynonymous mutation counts determined by whole-exome sequencing of tumor tissue. Study-level results and caveats: Additional single-cell paired TCR alpha and beta sequencing was considered necessary to confirm, at a functional level, the hypothesis that regional TCRs recognize regional mutations.

Per the publication, the time point label means: sample taken at primary tumor resection. Whole RNA extracted from tumor and nontumor lung tissue, or from cryopreserved PBMC samples, was used for TCR sequencing without cell sorting. Samples were obtained from about 69 patients with early-stage, untreated non-small cell lung cancer from the lung TRACERx cohort. Only patients with enough RNA available from two or more tumor regions were chosen for TCR sequencing. Before selection, tumor and adjacent nontumor lung specimens were reviewed by a lung pathologist. This sample comprised normal lung tissue next to the tumor, obtained at surgery. The receptor was derived from a male donor with early-stage non-small cell lung cancer. The sequence links TRBV19 to TRBJ1-5, with the identity of the D gene unclear. The CDR3 protein: CASSIIDSNQPQHF. The nucleotide sequence is given as TGTGCCAGTAGTATTATCGACAGCAATCAGCCCCAGCATTTT.